This T cell receptor (beta chain) comes out of a study of response to subunit inactivated influenza vaccine. The junction had 13 bases not matched to a gene; V was cut back by 4 bases and J by 6 bases. There are 16 residues in the CDR3. Germline lookup yields CDR1 SGHRS and CDR2 YFSETQ. A single record per CDR3 protein comes from TCRdb applying MiXCR to the RT-PCR reads. The repertoire includes hundreds of thousands of distinct CDR3 sequences, around 8% of them detected once, and 10% to 15% sits in the top ten. This clonotype was picked up many times. Sequencing used PBMCs from blood, obtained about 23 months after vaccination. This rearrangement joins TRBV5-1 to TRBJ2-5; 9 nucleotides align to TRBD2. This clonotype was obtained from a man aged 50 to 69 who received an inactivated influenza vaccine. For the CDR3, the DNA is TGCGCCAGCAGCGCGGACCAGGGACTAGCCGTAAAGACCCAGTACTTC. Encoded protein: CASSADQGLAVKTQYF.